These 10 T cell receptor beta chains share one sample of origin, sequenced in a study of T cell changes during pregnancy in multiple sclerosis. Sequenced by immunoSEQ multiplex PCR; TCRdb stores in-frame clones only, minus some. Counted here are about 40,000 clones, over 70% occurring once; the ten biggest clones make up around 5.1%. The source was peripheral blood, collected in the first trimester of pregnancy. These receptors were collected from a female donor in good health, enrolled as a control in a pregnancy study.

The CDR3 nucleotides are TGTGCCAGCACCGGAGGTGGTACCTACAATGAGCAGTTCTTC. It is translated as CASTGGGTYNEQFF. The V gene is TRBV5-8, the J gene TRBJ2-1; possible D gene TRBD2, 5 bases. V dropped 6 bases and J dropped 2 bases, with 12 bases sitting between them. The CDR3 runs to 14 residues. CDR1 SGHTS and CDR2 YDEGEE come from the germline V gene.

The V and J genes are TRBV7-2 and TRBJ2-6; 11 bases agree with TRBD2. V trimming: 2 bases; J trimming: 2 bases; junction bases outside the gene matches: 8. This CDR3 is built from 19 residues. Germline lookup yields CDR1 SGHTA and CDR2 FQGNSA. The CDR3 here is CASSLYRLAGGTGANVLTF. CDR3 sequence (DNA): TGTGCCAGCAGCTTATATCGGCTAGCGGGAGGAACTGGGGCCAACGTCCTGACTTTC.

V and J are TRBV9 and TRBJ2-1; no clear D gene. The CDR3 has 15 residues. The V end was cut by 1 base, the J end by 3 bases, with 11 bases between. The germline V gene has CDR1 SGDLS and CDR2 YYNGEE. The CDR3 here is CASSVNPSSYNEQFF. The CDR3 region has the DNA TGTGCCAGCAGCGTAAACCCGTCGAGCTACAATGAGCAGTTCTTC.

The CDR3 protein is CATHRFNTEAFF. The CDR3 region has the DNA TGTGCCACCCACAGATTTAACACTGAAGCTTTCTTT. The chain is built from TRBV2 and TRBJ1-1; D unclear. V lost 10 bases to trimming and J lost 2 bases, with 11 bases between them. This CDR3 comprises 12 residues. Germline CDR1 is SNHLY and CDR2 is FYNNEI. Together with reference TRBV2 and TRBJ1-1, the CDR3 gives the full variable domain: EPEVTQTPSHQVTQMGQEVILRCVPISNHLYFYWYRQILGQKVEFLVSFYNNEISEKSEIFDDQFSVERPDGSNFTLKIRSTKLEDSAMYFCATHRFNTEAFFGQGTRLTVV.

Only one count was recorded for this clone. The gene calls are TRBV6-5 and TRBJ1-1, with D possibly being TRBD1 (6 bases). CDR1 and CDR2 from the germline V gene are MNHEY and SVGAGI. Trimming took 4 bases from V and 3 from J, leaving 12 bases between them. CDR3 length: 14 amino acids. CDR3: CASSSMGADTEAFF. The CDR3 DNA follows: TGTGCCAGCAGTTCAATGGGGGCGGACACTGAAGCTTTCTTT.

This clone was recorded once. The rearrangement links TRBV10-2 to TRBJ1-2; maybe TRBD1 (5 bases). Trimming removed 2 bases at V and 6 bases at J, with 13 bases between. This CDR3 contains 14 residues. Germline V lookup: CDR1 WSHSY, CDR2 SAAADI. CDR3 sequence reads: CASSEDGGKNGYTF. DNA of the CDR3: TGCGCCAGCAGTGAGGATGGGGGGAAGAATGGCTACACCTTC.

This rearrangement joins TRBV5-6 to TRBJ1-2; possibly TRBD1 for D (6 bases). Germline CDR1 reads SGHDT; CDR2 reads YYEEEE. The CDR3 is 14 residues long. Trimming left V 1 base short and J 4 bases short, with 11 bases between. Written as DNA, the CDR3 is TGTGCCAGCAGCTTGACAGGGCCTTCCTATGGCTACACCTTC. The encoded protein is CASSLTGPSYGYTF.

This clone is classed as medium-sized. This chain uses TRBV5-4 with TRBJ2-7, with a possible D match to TRBD2 (5 bases). V lost 4 bases and J 5 bases, leaving 13 bases between the germline ends. The CDR3 has 13 amino acids. CDR1 is SGHNT and CDR2 is YYREEE in the germline V gene (reference sequence). CDR3 DNA: TGTGCCAGCAGCCGGGGATCACAGAACGAGCAGTACTTC. Translated, it gives CASSRGSQNEQYF.

CDR3 in amino acids: CASRSRTGQGAMAQYF. In DNA form, the CDR3 reads TGTGCCAGCAGATCGCGGACGGGACAGGGGGCGATGGCCCAGTACTTC. The chain has TRBV7-2 and TRBJ2-5, with 12 bases that match TRBD1. Germline CDR1 reads SGHTA; CDR2 reads FQGNSA. CDR3 length: 16 amino acids. With V trimmed by 6 bases and J by 9 bases, 14 bases remained unmatched.

The DNA of the CDR3 is TGCGCCAGCAGCCGGGGGCAAGAGACCCAGTACTTC. It specifies CASSRGQETQYF. The J gene is TRBJ2-5, the V gene TRBV5-1; D perhaps matches TRBD2 (6 bases). The germline V gene encodes CDR1 SGHRS and CDR2 YFSETQ. V was cut by 4 bases and J by 2 bases, with 6 bases left in between. This CDR3 has 12 residues.